The next 8 T cell receptor beta chains were all read from a single sample in a study of T-cell reconstitution after alpha-beta-depleted transplantation in children. Construction of the TCRbeta library involved unique molecular identifiers. Each CDR3 protein is one row after TCRdb ran MiXCR on the PCR reads. Among nearly 400,000 distinct CDR3 sequences listed, around 21% were seen once. The sequences come from PBMCs from the stem cell graft donor, collected from the stem cell graft. Receptors originate from a human donor who donated a stem cell graft to a child with acute myeloid leukemia.

This clonotype was detected ten times or more. The chain is built from TRBV19 and TRBJ2-7; TRBD1 is a possible D gene (6 bases). This CDR3 comprises 13 residues. Germline V gene lookup returns CDR1 LNHDA and CDR2 SQIVND (reference sequence). The V end was cut by 3 bases, the J end by 2 bases, with 8 bases between. CDR3 nucleotide sequence: TGTGCCAGTAGTATGGGACACCCCTACGAGCAGTACTTC. Amino acids: CASSMGHPYEQYF.

V usage is TRBV2 and J usage is TRBJ2-7; TRBD1 matches 7 bases. Germline CDR1 is SNHLY and CDR2 is FYNNEI. This CDR3 contains 13 residues. V was pared by 5 bases and J by 3 bases, with 4 bases of the junction left unmatched. The DNA for the CDR3 is TGTGCCAGCAGTCGGGACAGATACTACGAGCAGTACTTC. The encoded protein is CASSRDRYYEQYF.

The chain joins TRBV12-3 or TRBV12-4 to TRBJ1-1; 7 positions agree with TRBD1. V lost 1 base, J lost 1 base, and 6 bases stayed unmatched. The CDR3 has 16 residues. This CDR3 is CASSLVGGPANTEAFF. The CDR3 DNA is TGTGCCAGCAGTTTAGTAGGGGGCCCTGCGAACACTGAAGCTTTCTTT.

This rearrangement joins TRBV29-1 to TRBJ2-1; 10 positions agree with TRBD2. The CDR3 runs to 15 residues. Trimming removed 3 bases from V and 8 bases from J; junction bases left unmatched: 10. In germline, CDR1 is SQVTM, CDR2 ANQGSEA. CDR3 nucleotide sequence: TGCAGCGTTGACAGGCTAGCGGGAGCTTGGGATGAGCAGTTCTTC. Its protein is CSVDRLAGAWDEQFF.

The rearrangement links TRBV2 to TRBJ2-7; 7 bases match TRBD1. V shed 3 bases, J shed 13 bases, and the junction held 12 bases outside the gene matches. Germline assignment: CDR1 SNHLY and CDR2 FYNNEI. CDR3 size: 13 residues. Here the CDR3 DNA reads TGTGCCAGCAGTGAGGTAGGACAGGTCGACACTTACTTC. Translating gives CASSEVGQVDTYF.

The chain links TRBV15 to TRBJ1-4; a possible D gene is TRBD1 (5 bases). V lost 0 bases and J 8 bases, leaving 13 bases between the germline ends. Germline lookup yields CDR1 LNHNV and CDR2 YYDKDF (reference sequence). This CDR3 is 15 amino acids long. CDR3 sequence reads: CATSRDPGGDEKLFF. The CDR3 region has the DNA TGTGCCACCAGCAGAGATCCGGGGGGAGACGAAAAACTGTTTTTT. Filled out from reference TRBV15 and TRBJ1-4, the complete variable domain reads DAMVIQNPRYQVTQFGKPVTLSCSQTLNHNVMYWYQQKSSQAPKLLFHYYDKDFNNEADTPDNFQSRRPNTSFCFLDIRSPGLGDTAMYLCATSRDPGGDEKLFFGSGTQLSVL.

V and J are TRBV29-1 and TRBJ2-2, with TRBD1 matching 10 bases. The CDR3 is made up of 13 amino acids. From germline, CDR1 is SQVTM and CDR2 ANQGSEA. The junction had 3 bases not matched to a gene; V was cut back by 5 bases and J by 6 bases. The CDR3: CSVKGQGAGELFF. CDR3 nucleotides: TGCAGCGTTAAAGGACAGGGGGCCGGGGAGCTGTTTTTT.

The chain recombines TRBV24-1 with TRBJ2-5; no reliable D call. CDR3 length: 13 amino acids. The germline V and J ends were trimmed by 4 bases and 0 bases, with 5 bases remaining between them. The V gene's germline CDR1 is KGHDR and CDR2 SFDVKD. The CDR3 region is CATSEPYQETQYF. The CDR3 DNA reads as TGTGCCACCAGTGAACCGTACCAAGAGACCCAGTACTTC.